Listed below are T cell receptor beta chains from one sample, sequenced in a study of T cell responses to AZD1222 COVID-19 vaccine. The method was immunoSEQ multiplex PCR; TCRdb's version includes in-frame clones alone and lacks a portion of them. The repertoire holds under 200,000 clones, with 92% as singletons. The material sequenced was peripheral blood, taken 28 days after the second AZD1222 dose. These TCRs come from an adult who received the AZD1222 COVID-19 vaccine. Each CDR3 is given with its conserved first and last residue. The D gene is left open where the match is weak. Not all rows give a size; the values are once, few, many and, for expanded clones, a class.

clone_size	d_call	v_call	j_call	cdr3_aa	cdr3_nt
once	NA	TRBV15	TRBJ2-5	CATSRAEETQYF	TGTGCCACCAGCAGAGCGGAGGAGACCCAGTACTTC
NA	NA	TRBV18	TRBJ1-2	CASSPIEGSGYTF	TGTGCCAGCTCTCCAATCGAGGGATCTGGCTACACCTTC
NA	NA	TRBV2	TRBJ1-5	CASSGLGKGSNQPQHF	TGTGCCAGCAGTGGGCTCGGAAAGGGTAGCAATCAGCCCCAGCATTTT
NA	TRBD1	TRBV30	TRBJ1-5	CAWSGQGYQPQHF	TGTGCCTGGTCGGGACAGGGATATCAGCCCCAGCATTTT
NA	NA	TRBV5-4	TRBJ1-2	CASSLASYGYTF	TGTGCCAGCAGCTTGGCCTCTTATGGCTACACCTTC
NA	TRBD1	TRBV19	TRBJ1-4	CASSARTGGFEKLFF	TGTGCCAGTAGTGCCCGGACAGGGGGCTTTGAAAAACTGTTTTTT
NA	NA	TRBV4-1	TRBJ2-7	CASSQGRNSYEQYF	TGCGCCAGCAGCCAAGGCCGAAATTCCTACGAGCAGTACTTC
NA	NA	TRBV6-5	TRBJ2-2	CASSYTGERTGELFF	TGTGCCAGCAGTTACACGGGGGAGCGGACCGGGGAGCTGTTTTTT
NA	TRBD1	TRBV6-5	TRBJ1-5	CASTRDRANQPQHF	TGTGCCAGCACCCGGGACAGGGCCAATCAGCCCCAGCATTTT
NA	NA	TRBV12-3/TRBV12-4	TRBJ2-7	CASSLGGIREQYF	TGTGCCAGCAGTTTAGGGGGTATCCGCGAGCAGTACTTC
NA	NA	TRBV10-3	TRBJ1-2	CAISESSGMAGYTF	TGTGCCATCAGTGAGTCGTCGGGGATGGCTGGCTACACCTTC
NA	NA	TRBV2	TRBJ1-6	CASKAFWGTASSPLHF	TGTGCCAGCAAGGCGTTCTGGGGGACGGCCTCATCACCCCTCCACTTT
once	TRBD1	TRBV3-1/TRBV3-2	TRBJ1-2	CASSRQDRENYGYTF	TGTGCCAGCAGCCGGCAGGACAGGGAGAACTATGGCTACACCTTC
NA	NA	TRBV5-1	TRBJ2-1	CASSYSRGATNEQFF	TGCGCCAGCAGCTACTCTAGAGGGGCGACTAATGAGCAGTTCTTC
NA	NA	TRBV7-2	TRBJ2-7	CASSLTRGGYEQYF	TGTGCCAGCAGTCTTACCAGAGGCGGATACGAGCAGTACTTC
NA	NA	TRBV7-2	TRBJ1-5	CASSKETGRGQPQHF	TGTGCCAGCAGCAAAGAAACAGGGAGAGGTCAGCCCCAGCATTTT
NA	NA	TRBV3-1/TRBV3-2	TRBJ1-3	CASSAIRPGIRGGNTIYF	TGTGCCAGCAGCGCCATTCGTCCGGGAATCCGAGGGGGAAACACCATATATTTT
NA	TRBD1	TRBV10-3	TRBJ1-2	CAISDGGQGIWGYTF	TGTGCCATCAGTGATGGTGGACAGGGGATTTGGGGCTACACCTTC
NA	NA	TRBV5-1	TRBJ1-6	CASSLGQERMGGSPLHF	TGCGCCAGCAGCTTGGGGCAAGAAAGAATGGGGGGTTCACCCCTCCACTTT
NA	NA	TRBV12-3/TRBV12-4	TRBJ1-2	CASSFESSGGYTF	TGTGCCAGCAGTTTTGAGAGTTCCGGCGGCTACACCTTC
NA	NA	TRBV21-1	TRBJ2-7	CASSGIAYEQYF	TGTGCCAGCAGCGGAATTGCCTACGAGCAGTACTTC
NA	TRBD2	TRBV6-5	TRBJ2-1	CAWGEGPASQFF	TGTGCCTGGGGGGAGGGCCCAGCTTCGCAGTTCTTC
NA	NA	TRBV4-1	TRBJ1-2	CASSPGVGLQGYGYTF	TGCGCCAGCAGCCCAGGAGTAGGGCTCCAGGGGTATGGCTACACCTTC
NA	NA	TRBV5-1	TRBJ1-2	CASSMNAAENYGYTF	TGCGCCAGCAGCATGAACGCGGCAGAGAACTATGGCTACACCTTC
few	TRBD2	TRBV6-5	TRBJ2-3	CASTTRAGADTQYF	TGTGCCAGCACCACGCGGGCGGGAGCGGATACGCAGTATTTT
once	NA	TRBV5-1	TRBJ1-3	CASSTGTSGNTIYF	TGCGCCAGCAGTACAGGGACCTCTGGAAACACCATATATTTT